These 15 T cell receptor beta chains came from one sample sequenced in a study of monozygotic twins with inflammatory bowel disease. TCRdb reprocessed the 5' RACE reads; each CDR3 protein has one entry and no DNA is given. The repertoire table contains about 380,000 distinct CDR3 sequences. The sequencing sample was made of blood. The receptors here all came from a human donor with ulcerative colitis or Crohn's disease, or a healthy co-twin of an affected twin (not recorded which).

The chain carries TRBV3-1 and TRBJ1-2; TCRdb's D gene call, TRBD1, goes unchecked for lack of DNA. There are 14 residues in the CDR3. Germline V gene lookup returns CDR1 LGHDT and CDR2 YNNKEL (reference sequence). The CDR3 loop is CASTRGTTNYGYTF.

The chain employs TRBV27 and TRBJ2-2; TCRdb names TRBD1, which stays unverified in the absence of DNA. The CDR3 loop spans 16 amino acids. Per germline, CDR1 MNHEY and CDR2 SMNVEV (reference sequence). The CDR3 region is CASSSGGGSDAGELFF.

The chain combines TRBV28 with TRBJ2-2. The germline CDR1 and CDR2 sequences are MDHEN and SYDVKM. The CDR3 sequence is 13 residues long. Here the CDR3 reads CASSPVATGELFF.

The chain combines TRBV6-2 or TRBV6-3 with TRBJ2-2; absent DNA, TCRdb's TRBD1 call cannot be checked. Germline CDR1 and CDR2: MNHEY and SVGEGT. This CDR3 region has 15 residues. The CDR3 region is CASGPTGPGTGELFF.

The rearrangement joins TRBV5-1 to TRBJ2-3; the TCRdb call, TRBD1, lacks DNA for checking. The CDR3 spans 16 residues. Germline V gene lookup returns CDR1 SGHRS and CDR2 YFSETQ. The CDR3 protein is CASSFTTGGRTDTQYF.

The rearrangement links TRBV5-5 to TRBJ1-6; TCRdb names TRBD1, which stays unverified in the absence of DNA. The CDR3 consists of 15 residues. The germline V gene has CDR1 SGHKS and CDR2 YYEKEE (reference sequence). This chain's CDR3 is CASSSQTGLSSPLHF.

This chain uses TRBV19 with TRBJ2-1; the D gene TCRdb calls, TRBD2, cannot be checked with no DNA. CDR1 LNHDA and CDR2 SQIVND come from the germline V gene (reference sequence). This CDR3 is built from 19 residues. The CDR3 protein is CASSITRLAGSTASDEQFF. Full variable domain (missing parts from reference TRBV19 and TRBJ2-1): DGGITQSPKYLFRKEGQNVTLSCEQNLNHDAMYWYRQDPGQGLRLIYYSQIVNDFQKGDIAEGYSVSREKKESFPLTVTSAQKNPTAFYLCASSITRLAGSTASDEQFFGPGTRLTVL.

This sequence joins TRBV10-3 and TRBJ2-7; TCRdb gives TRBD1 as the D gene, but with no DNA this cannot be confirmed. Germline lookup yields CDR1 ENHRY and CDR2 SYGVKD. This CDR3 is 16 amino acids long. The CDR3 sequence is CAISDRFWDRTYEQYF.

This CDR3 is CASSPTVPQNYGYTF. The J gene is TRBJ1-2, the V gene TRBV4-1. This CDR3 spans 15 amino acids. CDR1 is MGHRA, CDR2 YSYEKL, per germline.

The chain has TRBV9 and TRBJ2-1; lacking DNA, the TRBD2 call made by TCRdb goes unchecked. The CDR3 has 16 residues. CDR1 is SGDLS, CDR2 YYNGEE, per germline. The CDR3 region is CASSVVGGGALNEQFF.

This chain joins TRBV30 and TRBJ2-7; without DNA, the TCRdb call of TRBD1 cannot be checked. Germline V gene sequence: CDR1 GTSNPN, CDR2 SVGIG (reference sequence). The CDR3 has 14 amino acids. The chain's CDR3 is CAWKQTGGAYEQYF. Combining the CDR3 with reference TRBV30 and TRBJ2-7 gives the whole variable domain SQTIHQWPATLVQPVGSPLSLECTVEGTSNPNLYWYRQAAGRGLQLLFYSVGIGQISSEVPQNLSASRPQDRQFILSSKKLLLSDSGFYLCAWKQTGGAYEQYFGPGTRLTVT.

The V call is TRBV4-1, the J call TRBJ2-7; the D call from TCRdb, TRBD1, cannot be confirmed without DNA. Germline CDR1 and CDR2: MGHRA and YSYEKL. This CDR3 comprises 16 residues. This CDR3 is CASSQETGVLAVEQYF.

The chain employs TRBV7-9 and TRBJ1-1. The CDR3 has 14 residues. Germline V gene sequence: CDR1 SEHNR, CDR2 FQNEAQ (reference sequence). CDR3 protein: CASSFLRVGTEAFF.

The chain is built from TRBV6-1 and TRBJ2-3; lacking DNA, the TRBD2 call made by TCRdb goes unchecked. This CDR3 has 14 residues. The germline CDR1 and CDR2 sequences are MNHNS and SASEGT. The CDR3 spells CVSRGTSGTDTQYF.

The chain uses TRBV6-1 and TRBJ1-2; TCRdb names TRBD1, which stays unverified in the absence of DNA. Per the germline V gene, CDR1 is MNHNS and CDR2 is SASEGT. This CDR3 region has 13 residues. The CDR3 spells CASSQGTGGGYTF.